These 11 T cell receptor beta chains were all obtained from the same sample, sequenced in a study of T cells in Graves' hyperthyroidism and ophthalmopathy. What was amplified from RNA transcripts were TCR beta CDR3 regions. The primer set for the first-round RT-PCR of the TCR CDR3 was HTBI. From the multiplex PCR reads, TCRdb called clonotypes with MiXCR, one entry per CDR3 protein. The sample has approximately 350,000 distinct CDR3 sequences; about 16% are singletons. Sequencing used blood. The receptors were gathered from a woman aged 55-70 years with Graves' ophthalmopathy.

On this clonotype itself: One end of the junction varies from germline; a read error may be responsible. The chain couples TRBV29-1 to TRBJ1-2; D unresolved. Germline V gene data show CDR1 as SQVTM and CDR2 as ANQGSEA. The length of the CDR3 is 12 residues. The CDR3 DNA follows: TGCAGCGTTGGCCGCGTCGACTATGGCCACACCTTC. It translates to CSVGRVDYGHTF. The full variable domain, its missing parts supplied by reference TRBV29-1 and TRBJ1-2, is SAVISQKPSRDICQRGTSLTIQCQVDSQVTMMFWYRQQPGQSLTLIATANQGSEATYESGFVIDKFPISRPNLTFSTLTVSNMSPEDSSIYLCSVGRVDYGHTFGSGTRLTVV.

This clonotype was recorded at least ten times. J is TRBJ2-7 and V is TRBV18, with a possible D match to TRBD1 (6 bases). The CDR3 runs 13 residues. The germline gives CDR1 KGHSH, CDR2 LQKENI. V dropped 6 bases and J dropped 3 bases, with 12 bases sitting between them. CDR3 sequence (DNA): TGTGCCAGCTCTCGGGACACTGGCTACGAGCAGTACTTC. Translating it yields CASSRDTGYEQYF.

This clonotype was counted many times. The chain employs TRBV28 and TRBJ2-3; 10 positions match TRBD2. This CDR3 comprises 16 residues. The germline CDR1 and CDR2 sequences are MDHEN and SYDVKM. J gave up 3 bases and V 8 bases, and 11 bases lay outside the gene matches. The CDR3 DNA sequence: TGTGCCAGCCCTCCCGCTAGCGGGAGTTCGACAGATACGCAGTATTTT. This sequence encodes CASPPASGSSTDTQYF.

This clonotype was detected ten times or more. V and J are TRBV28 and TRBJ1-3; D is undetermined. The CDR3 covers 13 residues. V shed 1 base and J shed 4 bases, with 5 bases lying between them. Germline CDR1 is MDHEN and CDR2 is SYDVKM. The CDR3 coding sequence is TGTGCCAGCAGTTTATCATCAGGAAACACCATATATTTT. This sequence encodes CASSLSSGNTIYF.

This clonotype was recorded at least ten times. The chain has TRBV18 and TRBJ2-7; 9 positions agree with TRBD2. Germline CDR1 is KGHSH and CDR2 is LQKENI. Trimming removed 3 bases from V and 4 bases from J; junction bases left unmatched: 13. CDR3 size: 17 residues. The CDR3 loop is CASSPSAGSGSLYEQYF. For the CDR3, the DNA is TGTGCCAGCTCACCTAGCGCCGGTAGCGGGAGTCTTTACGAGCAGTACTTC.

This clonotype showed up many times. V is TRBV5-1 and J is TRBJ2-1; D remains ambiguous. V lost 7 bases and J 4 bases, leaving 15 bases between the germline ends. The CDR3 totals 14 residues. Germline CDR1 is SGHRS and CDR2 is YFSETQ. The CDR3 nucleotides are TGCGCCAGCGGCGAGGAGTACCCTTACAATGAGCAGTTCTTC. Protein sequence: CASGEEYPYNEQFF. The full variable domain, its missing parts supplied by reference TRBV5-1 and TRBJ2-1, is KAGVTQTPRYLIKTRGQQVTLSCSPISGHRSVSWYQQTPGQGLQFLFEYFSETQRNKGNFPGRFSGRQFSNSRSEMNVSTLELGDSALYLCASGEEYPYNEQFFGPGTRLTVL.

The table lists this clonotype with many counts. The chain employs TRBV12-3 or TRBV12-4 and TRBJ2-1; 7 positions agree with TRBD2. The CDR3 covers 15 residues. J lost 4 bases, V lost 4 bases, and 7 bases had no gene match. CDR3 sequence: CASSSLAVGYNEQFF. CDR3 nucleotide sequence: TGTGCCAGCAGTTCCCTAGCGGTAGGATACAATGAGCAGTTCTTC.

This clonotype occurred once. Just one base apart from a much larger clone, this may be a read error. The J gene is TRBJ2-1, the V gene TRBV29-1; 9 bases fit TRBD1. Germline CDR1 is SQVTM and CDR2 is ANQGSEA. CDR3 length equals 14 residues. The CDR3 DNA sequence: TGCAGCGTGGAAGGACAGGGGTCTGACAATGAGCAGTTCTTC. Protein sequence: CSVEGQGSDNEQFF.

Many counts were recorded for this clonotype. In DNA, the CDR3 is TGTGCCAGCAGCCCCGGCCAGGGACTAGCGGGAGTCGGTGAGCAGTTCTTC. Translating gives CASSPGQGLAGVGEQFF. The rearrangement uses TRBV7-9 and TRBJ2-1, with 14 positions matching TRBD2. The CDR3 loop spans 17 amino acids. Germline CDR1 SEHNR, CDR2 FQNEAQ (reference sequence). V lost 5 bases and J lost 9; bases outside the gene matches: 12.

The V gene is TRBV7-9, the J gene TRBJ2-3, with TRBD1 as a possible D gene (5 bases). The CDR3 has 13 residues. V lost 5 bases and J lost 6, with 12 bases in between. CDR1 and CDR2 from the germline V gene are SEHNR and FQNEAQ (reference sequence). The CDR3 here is CASSVSYRDTQYF. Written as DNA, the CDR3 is TGTGCCAGCAGCGTATCCTACAGGGATACGCAGTATTTT. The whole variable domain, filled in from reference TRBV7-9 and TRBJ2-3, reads DTGVSQNPRHKITKRGQNVTFRCDPISEHNRLYWYRQTLGQGPEFLTYFQNEAQLEKSRLLSDRFSAERPKGSFSTLEIQRTEQGDSAMYLCASSVSYRDTQYFGPGTRLTVL.

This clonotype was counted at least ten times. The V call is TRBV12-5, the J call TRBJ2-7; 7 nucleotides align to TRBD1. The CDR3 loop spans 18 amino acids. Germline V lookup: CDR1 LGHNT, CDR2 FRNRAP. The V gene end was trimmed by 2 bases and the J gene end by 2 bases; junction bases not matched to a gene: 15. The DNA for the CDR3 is TGTGCTAGTGGTTTGCCACCCGGGGCCGGGACAGACACCTACGAGCAGTACTTC. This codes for CASGLPPGAGTDTYEQYF.